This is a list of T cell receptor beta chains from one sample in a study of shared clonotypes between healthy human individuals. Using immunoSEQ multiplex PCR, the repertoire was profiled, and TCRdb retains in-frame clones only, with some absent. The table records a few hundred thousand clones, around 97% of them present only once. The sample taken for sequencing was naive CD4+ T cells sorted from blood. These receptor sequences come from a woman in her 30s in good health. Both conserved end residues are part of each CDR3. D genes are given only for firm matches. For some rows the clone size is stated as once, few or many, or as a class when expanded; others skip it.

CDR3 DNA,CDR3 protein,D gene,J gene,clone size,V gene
TGTGCCAGCTCACCGGGGGGCCCCGATCAGCCCCAGCATTTT,CASSPGGPDQPQHF,.,TRBJ1-5,.,TRBV18
TGTGCCAGCAGCACGGGACTAGTGAGCACAGATACGCAGTATTTT,CASSTGLVSTDTQYF,TRBD2,TRBJ2-3,.,TRBV28
TGTGCCAGCAGCTGGGCGGGTAACCAAGAGACCCAGTACTTC,CASSWAGNQETQYF,.,TRBJ2-5,.,TRBV5-6
TGTGCCAGCAGCTTGGCCTGGCCTAGCGGGGACTCCTACGAGCAGTACTTC,CASSLAWPSGDSYEQYF,TRBD2,TRBJ2-7,.,TRBV5-4
TGCGCCAGCAGCTTGGCACGGGGTGGGGCTTACGAGCAGTACTTC,CASSLARGGAYEQYF,.,TRBJ2-7,.,TRBV5-1
TGCGCCAGCAGCCAAGTAGGCAGGACCTACGAGCAGTACTTC,CASSQVGRTYEQYF,.,TRBJ2-7,.,TRBV4-1
TGCGCCAGCAGCTTTTTCCCAGGCCGGGAGGTAGCTGGAAACACCATATATTTT,CASSFFPGREVAGNTIYF,.,TRBJ1-3,.,TRBV5-1
TGCGCCAGCAGTCAATACGGGACAGGGGATGGCTACACCTTC,CASSQYGTGDGYTF,TRBD1,TRBJ1-2,.,TRBV23-1
TGTGCCGGGTCAACAGGGGACGGTAATCAGCCCCAGCATTTT,CAGSTGDGNQPQHF,TRBD1,TRBJ1-5,few,TRBV2
TGTGCCAGCAGTCTATACAGGGATTACACTGAAGCTTTCTTT,CASSLYRDYTEAFF,.,TRBJ1-1,.,TRBV6-5
TGTGCCAGCAGCTCGACCGGGACTCCGAACACTGAAGCTTTCTTT,CASSSTGTPNTEAFF,.,TRBJ1-1,.,TRBV7-2
TGCGCCAGCAGCTTGGGACAGGGGGATTCACCCCTCCACTTT,CASSLGQGDSPLHF,TRBD1,TRBJ1-6,.,TRBV5-1
TGTGCCTGGGAGAGCGGGGGTAAAAACATTCAGTACTTC,CAWESGGKNIQYF,TRBD2,TRBJ2-4,.,TRBV30
TGTGCCAGCAGTGACCGACAGGGCATATCCTACGAGCAGTACTTC,CASSDRQGISYEQYF,TRBD1,TRBJ2-7,.,TRBV27
TGTGCCAGCAGCTCACCGGGACAGGGATTTCCCGGGGAGCTGTTTTTT,CASSSPGQGFPGELFF,TRBD1,TRBJ2-2,once,TRBV7-9
TGTGCCAGCAGAAACGCGGGACGAGGCTACACCTTC,CASRNAGRGYTF,.,TRBJ1-2,once,TRBV28
TGTGCCAGCAGGCGGGAGTTAATGTCCTACGAGCAGTACTTC,CASRRELMSYEQYF,TRBD2,TRBJ2-7,.,TRBV6-1
TGTGCCATCAGTGAGTTCAGGTTGGAAGGCAGTGGGGAGACCCAGTACTTC,CAISEFRLEGSGETQYF,.,TRBJ2-5,.,TRBV10-3
TGTGCCTGGAGTGTACAGGCAATCGAGAATCATTCACCCCTCCACTTT,CAWSVQAIENHSPLHF,.,TRBJ1-6,.,TRBV30
TGCGCCAGCAGCCTACTAAATCCACCGGCTAGGAGCACAGATACGCAGTATTTT,CASSLLNPPARSTDTQYF,.,TRBJ2-3,once,TRBV4-1
TGTGCCAGCAGCCCACTGACAGGGGGCGGCGAGACCCAGTACTTC,CASSPLTGGGETQYF,TRBD1,TRBJ2-5,.,TRBV7-6
TGTGCCAGCAGCCAAGATGCCATACTAGCGGGGGTCTCCTACGAGCAGTACTTC,CASSQDAILAGVSYEQYF,TRBD2,TRBJ2-7,.,TRBV4-2
TGTGCCAGCAGGGGGCGCTCCACCGGGGAGCTGTTTTTT,CASRGRSTGELFF,.,TRBJ2-2,.,TRBV9
TGCGCCAGCAGCTTACAGGCGCTTTCTAACACCGGGGAGCTGTTTTTT,CASSLQALSNTGELFF,.,TRBJ2-2,.,TRBV5-1
TGCGCCAGCAGCTTCGGTAGCGGGAGGGCCTCTGAGCAGTTCTTC,CASSFGSGRASEQFF,TRBD2,TRBJ2-1,.,TRBV5-1
TGCAGCGTTGAAAGAGTTTTGAACACTGAAGCTTTCTTT,CSVERVLNTEAFF,.,TRBJ1-1,once,TRBV29-1
TGTGCCAGCTCACCGGGCGGGGGTAGCAATCAGCCCCAGCATTTT,CASSPGGGSNQPQHF,.,TRBJ1-5,.,TRBV18
TGTGCCAGCAGCTACCATGACCGCCCCCGGGACGAGCAGTACTTC,CASSYHDRPRDEQYF,.,TRBJ2-7,.,TRBV5-4
TGTGCCAGCAGCCTTACAGGGGCCGGGGGCCAGCCCCAGCATTTT,CASSLTGAGGQPQHF,TRBD1,TRBJ1-5,.,TRBV6-5
TGTGCCAGCAGTCAAGGGACAGTTGAAGAAAAACTGTTTTTT,CASSQGTVEEKLFF,TRBD1,TRBJ1-4,.,TRBV28
TGTGCCTGGAGTCCTGGGACCAATCAGCCCCAGCATTTT,CAWSPGTNQPQHF,.,TRBJ1-5,.,TRBV30
TGTGCCAGCTCACCACAGGGCCAGGATAGCAATCAGCCCCAGCATTTT,CASSPQGQDSNQPQHF,.,TRBJ1-5,.,TRBV18
TGCGCCAGCCAGATAACTAGCGGGAGCAGACAGTCTCTGTTCTTC,CASQITSGSRQSLFF,TRBD2,TRBJ2-1,.,TRBV5-1
TGTGCCAGCAGCCAGGGGGGAGAGACCCAGTACTTC,CASSQGGETQYF,.,TRBJ2-5,.,TRBV4-2
TGTGCCAGCTCACCCGCCGTCTTGGATACGCAGTATTTT,CASSPAVLDTQYF,.,TRBJ2-3,.,TRBV18
TGTGCCAGCGACCGAATGGGCAGACCGAGCTCCTACAATGAGCAGTTCTTC,CASDRMGRPSSYNEQFF,.,TRBJ2-1,.,TRBV6-9
TGTGCCAGCAGCTTAAGTGGAGGTACTGAAGCTTTCTTT,CASSLSGGTEAFF,.,TRBJ1-1,.,TRBV7-9
TGCAGCGTCGGGGACTTCCCCCGCGAGCAGTACTTC,CSVGDFPREQYF,.,TRBJ2-7,.,TRBV29-1
TGTGCCAGCACCCCCGGTTGGTTGAACACTGAAGCTTTCTTT,CASTPGWLNTEAFF,.,TRBJ1-1,.,TRBV28
TGTGCCAGCAGCTTAGTTGCAGGGTTCACAGATACGCAGTATTTT,CASSLVAGFTDTQYF,.,TRBJ2-3,.,TRBV11-2
TGCGCCAGCCGGCCGCCGGGACAGGCGACCTTCTGGGGGGAGCAGCCCCAGCATTTT,CASRPPGQATFWGEQPQHF,TRBD1,TRBJ1-5,.,TRBV5-1
TGCAGCGTTGACGGGATGAGGGATGAAAGGAATGAGCAGTTCTTC,CSVDGMRDERNEQFF,.,TRBJ2-1,.,TRBV29-1
TGTGCCAGCAGACCAGGACAGGGACTATACAATGAGCAGTTCTTC,CASRPGQGLYNEQFF,.,TRBJ2-1,.,TRBV5-6
TGCGCCAGCAACCGAGGAACGGGCGTGAACACTGAAGCTTTCTTT,CASNRGTGVNTEAFF,.,TRBJ1-1,.,TRBV5-1
TGTGCCAGCAGCCGAACTTCCGGGACAGTCAGAAACACCATATATTTT,CASSRTSGTVRNTIYF,TRBD1,TRBJ1-3,.,TRBV11-3
TGTGCCACCAGCAGGCCCGACAGGGGTCCCCCCTACGAGCAGTACTTC,CATSRPDRGPPYEQYF,TRBD1,TRBJ2-7,.,TRBV15
TGCGCCAGCAGCTTGGGAACTAGCGTATACAATGAGCAGTTCTTC,CASSLGTSVYNEQFF,TRBD2,TRBJ2-1,once,TRBV5-1
TGTGCCAGGGGGGACAGAAAGAACACCGGGGAGCTGTTTTTT,CARGDRKNTGELFF,TRBD1,TRBJ2-2,once,TRBV7-9
TGTGCCAGTAGTATGAGTATAAGCTCCTACAATGAGCAGTTCTTC,CASSMSISSYNEQFF,.,TRBJ2-1,.,TRBV19
TGTGCCAGCAGTTATCAGGGCGGAGGAGTGAACACTGAAGCTTTCTTT,CASSYQGGGVNTEAFF,.,TRBJ1-1,.,TRBV28
TGTGCCAGCTCACCAGGGTCGTGGGGATACAATGAGCAGTTCTTC,CASSPGSWGYNEQFF,.,TRBJ2-1,.,TRBV18
TGTGCCAGCAGTGAGATAGCGGGATGGGAGACCCAGTACTTC,CASSEIAGWETQYF,TRBD2,TRBJ2-5,.,TRBV2
TGTGCCAGCAGCTTCCAGGGGTTAGGGGAGACCCAGTACTTC,CASSFQGLGETQYF,.,TRBJ2-5,.,TRBV7-9
TGTGCCAGCAGTATCGGACAGGATTACTACGAGCAGTACTTC,CASSIGQDYYEQYF,TRBD1,TRBJ2-7,.,TRBV27
TGTGCCATCAGCTTTAACTATGGCTACACCTTC,CAISFNYGYTF,.,TRBJ1-2,.,TRBV10-3
TGTGCCAGCAGACATTTGGACAGTACCTCCTACGAGCAGTACTTC,CASRHLDSTSYEQYF,.,TRBJ2-7,.,TRBV28
TGTGCCATCAGTGCCGTGGACAGAGACACCGGGGAGCTGTTTTTT,CAISAVDRDTGELFF,.,TRBJ2-2,.,TRBV10-3
TGCAGTGCTGGGACTACAGATACGCAGTATTTT,CSAGTTDTQYF,.,TRBJ2-3,.,TRBV20-1
TGCGCCAGCAGCCAGGTGGGTCTAGAGACCCAGTACTTC,CASSQVGLETQYF,.,TRBJ2-5,.,TRBV4-1
TGTGCCAGCAGCCAGGCAGGGAGGAATCAGCCCCAGCATTTT,CASSQAGRNQPQHF,.,TRBJ1-5,.,TRBV28